These T cell receptor beta chains were read from a single sample in a study of T cell responses to AZD1222 COVID-19 vaccine. Clones were sequenced by immunoSEQ multiplex PCR, and TCRdb holds only the in-frame ones, with some missing. The sample comprises some 84,000 clones, 87% of which are singletons, and roughly 12% rests with the top ten. Specimen: peripheral blood, collected 28 days after the second AZD1222 dose. The source of these receptors is an adult who received the AZD1222 COVID-19 vaccine. CDR3s include the opening cysteine and the closing phenylalanine or tryptophan. D genes are given only for firm matches. Clone size is given for some rows only: seen once, a few or many times, or a class if the clone is expanded.

-,TRBJ1-5,TRBV7-2,once,TGTGCCAGCAGCCTAGGAGATTTCAATCAGCCCCAGCATTTT,CASSLGDFNQPQHF
-,TRBJ1-1,TRBV15,-,TGTGCCACCGACCAAGGTAACCGGGGAGGGACGAACACTGAAGCTTTCTTT,CATDQGNRGGTNTEAFF
TRBD1,TRBJ2-3,TRBV11-3,-,TGTGCCAGCGGCTCAGGGGGCGCGGCAGATACGCAGTATTTT,CASGSGGAADTQYF
-,TRBJ1-2,TRBV27,-,TGTGCCAGCAGCCGGACACCTAACTATGGCTACACCTTC,CASSRTPNYGYTF
-,TRBJ1-6,TRBV20-1,-,TGCAGTGCTAGTGAACAGGGAAGCTCCTATAATTCACCCCTCCACTTT,CSASEQGSSYNSPLHF
TRBD2,TRBJ2-3,TRBV9,-,TGTGCCAGCAGCGTATTCTCTCGGGGGGGCACAGATACGCAGTATTTT,CASSVFSRGGTDTQYF
-,TRBJ1-6,TRBV12-3/TRBV12-4,-,TGTGCCAGCAGTTTAGACATAATTTCACCCCTCCACTTT,CASSLDIISPLHF
-,TRBJ2-2,TRBV10-3,-,TGTGCCATCTGGGAAACGAACACCGGGGAGCTGTTTTTT,CAIWETNTGELFF
-,TRBJ2-5,TRBV23-1,-,TGCGCCAGCAGTTCAATGGGGCAGAGAGGGGAGACCCAGTACTTC,CASSSMGQRGETQYF
-,TRBJ2-1,TRBV11-3,-,TGTGCCAGCAGCCCCTCCGGGGAGTACTACAATGAGCAGTTCTTC,CASSPSGEYYNEQFF
TRBD1,TRBJ2-2,TRBV24-1,-,TGTGCCACCAGAGAAGGGGGGACAGGGAACACCGGGGAGCTGTTTTTT,CATREGGTGNTGELFF